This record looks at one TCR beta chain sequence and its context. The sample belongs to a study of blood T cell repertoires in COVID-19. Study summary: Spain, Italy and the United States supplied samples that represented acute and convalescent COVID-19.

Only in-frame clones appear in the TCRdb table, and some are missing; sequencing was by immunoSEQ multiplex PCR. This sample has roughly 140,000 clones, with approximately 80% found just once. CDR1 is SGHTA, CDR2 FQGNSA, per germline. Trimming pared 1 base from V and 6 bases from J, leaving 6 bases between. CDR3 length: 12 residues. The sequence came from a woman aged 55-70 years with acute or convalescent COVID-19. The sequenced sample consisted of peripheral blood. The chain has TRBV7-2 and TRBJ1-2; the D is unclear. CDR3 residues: CASSLVLDGYTF. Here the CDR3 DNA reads TGTGCCAGCAGCTTAGTTCTTGATGGCTACACCTTC.